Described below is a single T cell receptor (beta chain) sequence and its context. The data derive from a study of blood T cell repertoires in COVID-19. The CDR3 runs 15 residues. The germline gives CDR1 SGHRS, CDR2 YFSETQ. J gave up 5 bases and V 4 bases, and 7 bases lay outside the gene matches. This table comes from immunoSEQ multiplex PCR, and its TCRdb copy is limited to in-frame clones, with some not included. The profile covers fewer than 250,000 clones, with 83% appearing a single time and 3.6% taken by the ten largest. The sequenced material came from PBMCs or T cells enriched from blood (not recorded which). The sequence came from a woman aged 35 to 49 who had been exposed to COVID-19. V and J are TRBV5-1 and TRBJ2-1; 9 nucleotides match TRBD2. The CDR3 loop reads CASSVGGGGDNEQFF. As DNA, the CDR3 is TGCGCCAGCAGCGTGGGAGGCGGGGGGGACAATGAGCAGTTCTTC.